This T cell receptor (beta chain) stems from a study of T cells after yellow fever vaccination. General study results and limits: Some clonotypes were seen in both the CD4 and the CD8 compartments. These made up a small share and likely arose from convergent recombination. It was a weaker secondary response, yet one that peaked faster, at day 5 versus 15.

This clonotype appeared many times. The antigen remains unidentified. The CDR3 covers 14 residues. V shed 0 bases and J shed 6 bases, with 8 bases lying between them. Germline assignment: CDR1 MGHRA and CDR2 YSYEKL. Template switching by 5'RACE produced TCR cDNA, adding a universal primer site and UMIs. MiXCR, applied by TCRdb to the 5' RACE reads, yields one record per CDR3 protein. The sample comprises about 75,000 distinct CDR3 sequences, about 7.2% of which are singletons, and over 25% rests with the top ten. Sample: CD8+ T cells sorted from PBMCs, taken around 10 days after the first yellow fever vaccination. This clonotype was sampled from a man between 18 and 35 years old who received the YFV17D yellow fever vaccine. The chain has TRBV4-1 and TRBJ1-4, with D possibly being TRBD1 (6 bases). The chain's CDR3 is CASSQEGGYEKLFF. CDR3 sequence (DNA): TGCGCCAGCAGCCAAGAAGGGGGGTATGAAAAACTGTTTTTT.